Listed below are T cell receptor beta chains from one sample, sequenced in a study of cytomegalovirus exposure and HLA in healthy donors. Libraries were prepared by immunoSEQ multiplex PCR; TCRdb keeps only in-frame clonotypes and omits some of them. The profile shows 140,000 to 150,000 clones, about a tenth of them singletons. The sequencing sample was made of PBMCs. These receptors were collected from a male donor in good health and CMV-seronegative. Both conserved end residues are part of each CDR3. A D gene is named only where the DNA matches it firmly. Only part of the rows carry a size: once, few, many, or a class if the clone is expanded.

j_call d_call v_call clone_size cdr3_nt cdr3_aa
TRBJ2-1 NA TRBV27 few TGTGCCAGCAGTCCAGGCAGGGCATCGAATAGCCTGGATGAGCAGTTCTTC CASSPGRASNSLDEQFF
TRBJ2-4 NA TRBV7-9 NA TGTGCCAGCAGCTTAGTTGGGCTTAAAAACATTCAGTACTTC CASSLVGLKNIQYF
TRBJ1-2 NA TRBV6-1 few TGTGCCAGCAGTGAAGGCGGGAGAGAGAATGGCTACACCTTC CASSEGGRENGYTF
TRBJ1-4 NA TRBV28 few TGTGCCACTAAGGAGGGAAAACTGTTTTTT CATKEGKLFF
TRBJ1-6 NA TRBV4-3 NA TGCGCCAGCAGCCAAGAAGGGGCCGCAGGGACTGGTTCACCCCTCCACTTT CASSQEGAAGTGSPLHF
TRBJ2-7 NA TRBV9 NA TGTGCCAGCAGCGCCCACGGGACAACCTCCTACGAGCAGTACTTC CASSAHGTTSYEQYF
TRBJ2-3 NA TRBV7-2 NA TGTGCCAGCAGCTTAAAGGGGGATACGCAGTATTTT CASSLKGDTQYF
TRBJ2-2 NA TRBV6-4 few TGTGCCAGCAGTGACAGGGGGAGCACCGGGGAGCTGTTTTTT CASSDRGSTGELFF
TRBJ1-1 TRBD1 TRBV28 few TGTGCCAGCAGTTCGGGACAGATAAACACTGAAGCTTTCTTT CASSSGQINTEAFF
TRBJ2-3 NA TRBV5-4 few TGTGCCAGCAGTCCGCAGCGGTCCACAGATACGCAGTATTTT CASSPQRSTDTQYF
TRBJ2-5 NA TRBV11-2 NA TGTGCCAGCAGCTACGAGTCTCAGACCCAGTACTTC CASSYESQTQYF
TRBJ2-3 NA TRBV29-1 NA TGCAGCGTTGGCGGCGACGCCGGGTTTGCAGATACGCAGTATTTT CSVGGDAGFADTQYF
TRBJ2-2 NA TRBV5-1 NA TGCGCCAGCAGCTTGGCAGTCGGCGGGGTGGAGCTGTTTTTT CASSLAVGGVELFF
TRBJ2-1 NA TRBV30 NA TGTGCCTGGAGTGTCGGGAACCCGGGGGATGAGCAGTTCTTC CAWSVGNPGDEQFF
TRBJ2-7 TRBD1 TRBV28 few TGTGCCAGCAGCACCTCCGGGACAGGGGGCCACGAGCAGTACTTC CASSTSGTGGHEQYF
TRBJ2-7 TRBD2 TRBV5-1 NA TGCGCCAGCAGCTTGGGACTAGCGGGAGGCCCCTACGAGCAGTACTTC CASSLGLAGGPYEQYF
TRBJ1-1 TRBD1 TRBV28 NA TGTGCCAGCAGTCGGCAGGGGGCGCCTGCGGACACTGAAGCTTTCTTT CASSRQGAPADTEAFF
TRBJ2-2 TRBD1 TRBV7-8 NA TGTGCCAGCAGCTCCGGGACAGCGAACACCGGGGAGCTGTTTTTT CASSSGTANTGELFF